This TCR beta chain emerged from a study of cytomegalovirus exposure and HLA in healthy donors. Vbeta (60) and Jbeta (13) primers were used in the PCR. Produced via immunoSEQ multiplex PCR; TCRdb's table is partial and in-frame only. The sample gives roughly 120,000 clones, around three quarters of which show up once; around 13% is in the top ten. The CDR3 is 13 residues long. The V and J ends lost 4 bases and 5 bases respectively, with 9 bases between them. Germline loops: CDR1 ENHRY, CDR2 SYGVKD. The sequenced sample consisted of PBMCs. This receptor was obtained from a woman aged 40-49 years in good health and CMV-seropositive. V usage is TRBV10-3 and J usage is TRBJ1-5; unclear D gene. Here the CDR3 reads CAISAGEDQPQHF. The CDR3 DNA follows: TGTGCCATCAGTGCCGGGGAGGATCAGCCCCAGCATTTT.